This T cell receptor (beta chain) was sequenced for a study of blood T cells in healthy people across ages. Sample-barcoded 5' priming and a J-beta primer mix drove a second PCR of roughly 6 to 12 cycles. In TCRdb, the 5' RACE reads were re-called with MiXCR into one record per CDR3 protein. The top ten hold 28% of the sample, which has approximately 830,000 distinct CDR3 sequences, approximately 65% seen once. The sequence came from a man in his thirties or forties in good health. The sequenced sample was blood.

The CDR3 reads CASSQEQIYEQYF. Here the CDR3 DNA reads TGCGCCAGCAGCCAAGAGCAGATCTACGAGCAGTACTTC. The chain joins TRBV4-1 to TRBJ2-7, with unresolved D. V was shortened by 0 bases and J by 3 bases, with 6 bases between the two germline ends. From germline, CDR1 is MGHRA and CDR2 YSYEKL. The CDR3 has 13 residues.